This passage covers 13 T cell receptor beta chains from one sample sequenced in a study of blood T cell repertoires in COVID-19 (dated by TCRdb to 2018 to 2021). Library method: the immunoSEQ multiplex PCR assay. TCRdb's version of the immuneACCESS table is confined to in-frame rearrangements and falls short of the full clone set. An unresolved V gene accounts for under half of the shortfall where checked; the remainder is of unknown origin. This sample is represented by 72,000 or so clones; about 81% of them were singletons. The ten largest clones take up 9% to 9.5% of the sample. Sequencing was carried out using peripheral blood. Receptors originate from a human donor in a cohort sampled during active COVID-19.

The rearrangement joins TRBV2 to TRBJ1-5, with D maybe TRBD1 (6 bases). CDR1 SNHLY and CDR2 FYNNEI come from the germline V gene. The CDR3 is 16 residues long. V was pared by 1 base and J by 9 bases, with 19 bases between. CDR3 sequence reads: CASSEGGGGANVPQHF. For the CDR3, the DNA is TGTGCCAGCAGTGAAGGGGGAGGGGGGGCCAACGTGCCCCAGCATTTT.

V gene TRBV7-9 combines with J gene TRBJ2-7; 7 nucleotides match TRBD2. The V gene end was trimmed by 0 bases and the J gene end by 3 bases; junction bases not matched to a gene: 11. The CDR3 has 17 residues. The V gene's germline CDR1 is SEHNR and CDR2 FQNEAQ (reference sequence). CDR3 residues: CASSLAGGSGLHYEQYF. The CDR3 DNA reads as TGTGCCAGCAGCTTAGCGGGGGGGTCAGGGCTTCACTACGAGCAGTACTTC.

The rearrangement uses TRBV19 and TRBJ2-7, with 7 bases matching TRBD2. This CDR3 is built from 14 residues. Unmatched junction bases numbered 4, after V lost 2 bases and J lost 3 bases. The V gene's germline CDR1 is LNHDA and CDR2 SQIVND (reference sequence). The DNA for the CDR3 is TGTGCCAGTAGTATAAGGGGACTATACTACGAGCAGTACTTC. It codes for CASSIRGLYYEQYF.

V and J are TRBV10-3 and TRBJ2-7; 8 bases fit TRBD1. CDR3 length: 16 amino acids. V gave up 0 bases and J gave up 2 bases; unmatched junction bases: 6. Germline CDR1 reads ENHRY; CDR2 reads SYGVKD. CDR3 coding DNA: TGTGCCATCAGTGAGTCCGGGACAGGTAAGACCTACGAGCAGTACTTC. It specifies CAISESGTGKTYEQYF.

The chain recombines TRBV7-2 with TRBJ2-7; 8 bases map to TRBD2. J gave up 4 bases and V 5 bases, and 13 bases lay outside the gene matches. The CDR3 extends over 16 amino acids. The germline CDR1 and CDR2 sequences are SGHTA and FQGNSA. CDR3 sequence reads: CASSLTARSGTYEQYF. The CDR3 bases are TGTGCCAGCAGCCTAACCGCTCGTAGCGGGACGTACGAGCAGTACTTC. Looking up the rest from reference TRBV7-2 and TRBJ2-7 gives the full variable domain: GAGVSQSPSNKVTEKGKDVELRCDPISGHTALYWYRQSLGQGLEFLIYFQGNSAPDKSGLPSDRFSAERTGGSVSTLTIQRTQQEDSAVYLCASSLTARSGTYEQYFGPGTRLTVT.

This chain uses TRBV3-1 (or the pseudogene TRBV3-2) with TRBJ2-5; TRBD2 is a possible D gene (7 bases). From germline, CDR1 is LGHDT and CDR2 YNNKEL (reference sequence). The V and J ends lost 3 bases and 7 bases respectively, with 15 bases between them. There are 14 residues in the CDR3. The CDR3: CASSQGGQGGTQYF. Here the CDR3 DNA reads TGTGCCAGCAGCCAGGGGGGGCAGGGAGGGACCCAGTACTTC.

This clone has a single count. This chain uses TRBV28 with TRBJ1-2; D possibly corresponds to TRBD1 (6 bases). Germline values: CDR1 MDHEN, CDR2 SYDVKM. The CDR3 is 14 amino acids. Deletions cut 4 bases from V and 5 bases from J, with 14 bases between. The CDR3 DNA is TGTGCCAGCAGTTCCACAGGGTGGGGGTATGGCTACACCTTC. Translating it yields CASSSTGWGYGYTF.

The V call is TRBV11-2, the J call TRBJ2-5; D is possibly TRBD1 (5 bases). Trimming cost V 3 bases and J 5 bases, with 10 bases left between them. CDR3 length equals 13 residues. CDR1 is SGHAT, CDR2 FQNNGV, per germline. CDR3 amino acids: CASSLGHAETQYF. The CDR3, as DNA: TGTGCCAGCAGCTTGGGGCACGCCGAGACCCAGTACTTC.

This chain links TRBV29-1 with TRBJ2-5; a weak D match, TRBD2 (6 bases). The CDR3 runs 12 residues. Between the trimmed V and J ends, which lost 5 bases and 4 bases, there was a span of 11 bases. CDR1 is SQVTM and CDR2 is ANQGSEA in the germline V gene. CDR3 sequence reads: CSVLTGRETQYF. The CDR3 region has the DNA TGCAGCGTTTTAACCGGGAGAGAGACCCAGTACTTC.

This sequence joins TRBV10-3 and TRBJ2-3; TRBD2 aligns across 11 bases. The V gene's germline CDR1 is ENHRY and CDR2 SYGVKD. The ends lost 6 bases at V and 4 bases at J; junction bases unmatched: 6. The CDR3 totals 15 residues. CDR3: CAISVTSGSADTQYF. CDR3 nucleotides: TGTGCCATCAGCGTAACTAGCGGGAGCGCAGATACGCAGTATTTT.

This chain connects TRBV3-1 (or the pseudogene TRBV3-2) to TRBJ2-7, with D possibly TRBD2 on 6 matching bases. This CDR3 spans 14 amino acids. Germline V gene sequence: CDR1 LGHDT, CDR2 YNNKEL (reference sequence). The V end lost 5 bases, the J end lost 1 base, and 12 bases lay between the germline ends. The CDR3 is CASSGTAGSYEQYF. In DNA, the CDR3 is TGTGCCAGCAGCGGGACCGCGGGGTCCTACGAGCAGTACTTC.

V is TRBV3-1 (or the pseudogene TRBV3-2) and J is TRBJ1-4; D perhaps matches TRBD1 (5 bases). Trimming pared 0 bases from V and 9 bases from J, leaving 11 bases between. Germline V gives CDR1 LGHDT, CDR2 YNNKEL (reference sequence). CDR3 length: 14 amino acids. CDR3 in DNA: TGTGCCAGCAGCCAAGAACAAATGGGGCAAAAACTGTTTTTT. It is translated as CASSQEQMGQKLFF.

Many counts were recorded for this clone. This CDR3 reads CASSFGGTATSYNEQFF. CDR3 coding DNA: TGCGCCAGCAGCTTCGGGGGGACCGCCACTTCCTACAATGAGCAGTTCTTC. The V gene is TRBV5-1, the J gene TRBJ2-1; 7 nucleotides align to TRBD2. J was trimmed by 1 base and V by 2 bases; bases with no gene match: 9. CDR1 and CDR2 from the germline V gene are SGHRS and YFSETQ. This CDR3 has 17 amino acids.